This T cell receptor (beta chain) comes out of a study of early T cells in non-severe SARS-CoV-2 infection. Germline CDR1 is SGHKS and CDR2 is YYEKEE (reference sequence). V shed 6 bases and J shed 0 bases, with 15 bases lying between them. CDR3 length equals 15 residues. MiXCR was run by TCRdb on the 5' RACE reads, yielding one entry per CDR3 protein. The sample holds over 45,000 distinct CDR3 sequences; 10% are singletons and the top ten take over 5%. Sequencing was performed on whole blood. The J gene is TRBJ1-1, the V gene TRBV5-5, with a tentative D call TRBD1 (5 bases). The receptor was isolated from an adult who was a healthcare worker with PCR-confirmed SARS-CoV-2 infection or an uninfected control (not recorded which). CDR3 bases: TGTGCCAGCACCGTTAGAGACAGCATGAACACTGAAGCTTTCTTT. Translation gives CASTVRDSMNTEAFF.